This T cell receptor beta chain emerged from a study of regulatory T cells in long-lasting Graves disease. Time point here: persistent/refractory GD, antithyroid drugs over 5 years with positive TRAb. Construction of the TCR library relied on RNA isolated from PBMCs. This clonotype was seen more than once but under ten times. For TCR beta, libraries came from iRepertoire HTBI primers and Arm-PCR of CDR3 regions. TCRdb recomputed calls from the multiplex PCR reads with MiXCR, one row per CDR3 protein. Of 400,000 to 500,000 distinct CDR3 sequences in the sample, approximately 22% are singletons; the top ten hold under 15%. This CDR3 is 12 amino acids long. The V gene lost 4 bases and the J gene lost 0 bases, with 7 bases spanning the gap. CDR1 SQVTM and CDR2 ANQGSEA come from the germline V gene.

The sequence was obtained from a female donor with Graves disease. The sequencing used peripheral blood mononuclear cells (PBMCs), collected when the disease was refractory, from a patient treated with antithyroid drugs. This sequence joins TRBV29-1 and TRBJ2-7; perhaps TRBD2 as D (5 bases). CDR3 sequence (DNA): TGCAGCGTTGGGGAGAGCTCCTACGAGCAGTACTTC. Its translation is CSVGESSYEQYF.